The source of this T cell receptor (beta chain) is a study of T-cell memory formation after mild COVID-19. Germline CDR1 is SGHTA and CDR2 is FQGNSA. V was clipped by 5 bases and J by 0 bases, with 14 bases between them. The CDR3 runs to 16 residues. There are a few counts of this clonotype. The target antigen is unknown. Study observations and caveats: Some SARS-CoV-2-responding clones were already detected in memory before infection. Clones that shrank (day 15 to 85) were balanced CD4/CD8, whereas later expanders leaned CD4+.

TCRdb analysed the 5' RACE reads with MiXCR anew, one entry per CDR3 protein. The table has around 450,000 distinct CDR3 sequences, 24% seen once; the top ten hold 8.5% to 9%. This TCR was recovered from an adult woman who had mild COVID-19 (a few samples of this study predate the infection). Cell type and time point are not known. The chain employs TRBV7-2 and TRBJ1-3; unclear D gene. The specimen sequenced was PBMCs or a T cell subset sorted from them (not recorded which). The CDR3 DNA is TGTGCCAGCAGCGAGAGGACTGTCGGCTCTGGAAACACCATATATTTT. It specifies CASSERTVGSGNTIYF.